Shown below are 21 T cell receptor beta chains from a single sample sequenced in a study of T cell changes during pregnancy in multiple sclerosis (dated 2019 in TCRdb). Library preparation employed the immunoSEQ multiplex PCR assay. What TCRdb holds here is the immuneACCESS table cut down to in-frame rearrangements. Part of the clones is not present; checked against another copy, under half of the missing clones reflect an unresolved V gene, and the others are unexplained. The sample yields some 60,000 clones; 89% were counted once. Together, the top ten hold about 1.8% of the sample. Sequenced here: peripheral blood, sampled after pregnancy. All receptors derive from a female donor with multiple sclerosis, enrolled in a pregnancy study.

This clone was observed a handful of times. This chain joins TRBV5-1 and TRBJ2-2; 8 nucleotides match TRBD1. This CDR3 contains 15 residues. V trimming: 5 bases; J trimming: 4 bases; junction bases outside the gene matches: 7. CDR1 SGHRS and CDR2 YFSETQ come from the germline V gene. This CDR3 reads CASRPQGAGTGELFF. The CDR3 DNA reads TGCGCCAGCAGGCCCCAGGGGGCGGGCACCGGGGAGCTGTTTTTT. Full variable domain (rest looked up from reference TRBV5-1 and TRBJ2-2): KAGVTQTPRYLIKTRGQQVTLSCSPISGHRSVSWYQQTPGQGLQFLFEYFSETQRNKGNFPGRFSGRQFSNSRSEMNVSTLELGDSALYLCASRPQGAGTGELFFGEGSRLTVL.

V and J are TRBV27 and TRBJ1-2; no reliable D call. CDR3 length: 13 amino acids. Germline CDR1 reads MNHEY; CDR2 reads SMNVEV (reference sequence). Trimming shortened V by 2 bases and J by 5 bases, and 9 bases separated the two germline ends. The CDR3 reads CASSLNRRYGYTF. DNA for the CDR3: TGTGCCAGCAGTTTAAACAGACGATATGGCTACACCTTC.

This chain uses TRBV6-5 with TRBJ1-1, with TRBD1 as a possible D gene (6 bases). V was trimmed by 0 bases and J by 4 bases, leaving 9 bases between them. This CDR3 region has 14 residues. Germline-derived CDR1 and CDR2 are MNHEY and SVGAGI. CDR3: CASSYSGAGTEAFF. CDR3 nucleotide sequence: TGTGCCAGCAGTTACTCGGGGGCGGGCACTGAAGCTTTCTTT.

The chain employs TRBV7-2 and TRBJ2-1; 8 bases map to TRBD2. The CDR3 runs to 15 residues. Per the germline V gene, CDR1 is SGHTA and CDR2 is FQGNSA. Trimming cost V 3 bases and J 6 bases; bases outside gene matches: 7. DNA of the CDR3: TGTGCCAGCAGCTTTTATAGCGGGGCCCTCAATGAGCAGTTCTTC. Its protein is CASSFYSGALNEQFF.

CDR3 loop: CASSVYEGSPLHF. CDR3 bases: TGTGCCAGCAGCGTATATGAGGGTTCACCCCTCCACTTT. The rearrangement uses TRBV9 and TRBJ1-6; D ambiguous. CDR1 SGDLS and CDR2 YYNGEE come from the germline V gene. Deletions cut 1 base from V and 9 bases from J, with 8 bases between. The CDR3 spans 13 residues.

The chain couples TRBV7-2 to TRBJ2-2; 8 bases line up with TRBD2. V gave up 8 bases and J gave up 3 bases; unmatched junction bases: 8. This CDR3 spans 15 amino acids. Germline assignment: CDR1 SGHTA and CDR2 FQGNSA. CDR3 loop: CASGRGGFDTGELFF. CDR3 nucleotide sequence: TGTGCCAGCGGACGCGGGGGGTTTGACACCGGGGAGCTGTTTTTT. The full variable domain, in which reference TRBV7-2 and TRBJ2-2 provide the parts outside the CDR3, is GAGVSQSPSNKVTEKGKDVELRCDPISGHTALYWYRQSLGQGLEFLIYFQGNSAPDKSGLPSDRFSAERTGGSVSTLTIQRTQQEDSAVYLCASGRGGFDTGELFFGEGSRLTVL.

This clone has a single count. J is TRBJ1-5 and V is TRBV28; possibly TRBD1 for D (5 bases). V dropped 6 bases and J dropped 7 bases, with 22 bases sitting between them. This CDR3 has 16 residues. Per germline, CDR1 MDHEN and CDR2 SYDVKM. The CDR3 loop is CASRPGGTVIGQPQHF. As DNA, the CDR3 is TGTGCCAGCAGACCCGGCGGGACGGTCATAGGGCAGCCCCAGCATTTT. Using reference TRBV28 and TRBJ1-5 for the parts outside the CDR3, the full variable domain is DVKVTQSSRYLVKRTGEKVFLECVQDMDHENMFWYRQDPGLGLRLIYFSYDVKMKEKGDIPEGYSVSREKKERFSLILESASTNQTSMYLCASRPGGTVIGQPQHFGDGTRLSIL.

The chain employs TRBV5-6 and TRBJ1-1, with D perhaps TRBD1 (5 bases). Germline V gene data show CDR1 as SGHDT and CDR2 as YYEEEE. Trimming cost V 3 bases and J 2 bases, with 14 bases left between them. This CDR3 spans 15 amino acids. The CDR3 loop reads CASSSPGLQNTEAFF. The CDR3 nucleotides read TGTGCCAGCAGCTCTCCGGGACTCCAAAACACTGAAGCTTTCTTT.

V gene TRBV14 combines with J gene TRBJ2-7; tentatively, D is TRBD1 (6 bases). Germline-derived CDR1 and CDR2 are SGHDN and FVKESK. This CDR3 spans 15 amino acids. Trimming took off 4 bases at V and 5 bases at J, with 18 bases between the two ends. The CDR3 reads CASSPIGQTGDEQYF. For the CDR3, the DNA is TGTGCCAGCAGCCCCATCGGACAGACCGGGGACGAGCAGTACTTC.

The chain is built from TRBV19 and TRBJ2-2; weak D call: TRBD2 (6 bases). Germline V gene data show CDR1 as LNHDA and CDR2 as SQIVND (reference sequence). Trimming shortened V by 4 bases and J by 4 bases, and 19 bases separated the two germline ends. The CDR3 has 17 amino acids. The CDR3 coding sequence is TGTGCCAGTAGTACCAGATCCGGGACTTTCACCACCGGGGAGCTGTTTTTT. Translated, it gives CASSTRSGTFTTGELFF.

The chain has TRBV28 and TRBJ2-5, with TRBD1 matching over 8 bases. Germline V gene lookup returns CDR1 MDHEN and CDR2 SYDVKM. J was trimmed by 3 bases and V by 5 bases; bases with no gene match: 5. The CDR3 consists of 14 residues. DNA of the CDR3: TGTGCCAGCAGTACGACGACAGGGGAAGAGACCCAGTACTTC. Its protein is CASSTTTGEETQYF.

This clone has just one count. This chain's CDR3 is CAWSVQGGYNEQFF. DNA of the CDR3: TGTGCCTGGAGTGTACAGGGAGGGTACAATGAGCAGTTCTTC. V gene TRBV30 combines with J gene TRBJ2-1, with D maybe TRBD2 (7 bases). The CDR3 has 14 amino acids. V lost 0 bases to trimming and J lost 4 bases, with 10 bases between them. Germline V gives CDR1 GTSNPN, CDR2 SVGIG (reference sequence).

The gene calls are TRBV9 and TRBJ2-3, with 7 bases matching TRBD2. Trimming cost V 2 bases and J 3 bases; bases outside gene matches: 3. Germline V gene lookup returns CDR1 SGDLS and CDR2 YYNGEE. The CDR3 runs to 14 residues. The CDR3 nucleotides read TGTGCCAGCAGCGTCCGGGACTATACAGATACGCAGTATTTT. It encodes CASSVRDYTDTQYF.

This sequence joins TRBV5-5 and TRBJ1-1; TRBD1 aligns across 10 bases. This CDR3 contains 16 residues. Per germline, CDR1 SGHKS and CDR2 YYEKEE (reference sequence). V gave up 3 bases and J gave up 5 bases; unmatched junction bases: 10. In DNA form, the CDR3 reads TGTGCCAGCAGCTGGGGGGACAGGGGAAGGAGGACTGAAGCTTTCTTT. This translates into CASSWGDRGRRTEAFF. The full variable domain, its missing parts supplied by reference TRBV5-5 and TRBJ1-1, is DAGVTQSPTHLIKTRGQQVTLRCSPISGHKSVSWYQQVLGQGPQFIFQYYEKEERGRGNFPDRFSARQFPNYSSELNVNALLLGDSALYLCASSWGDRGRRTEAFFGQGTRLTVV.

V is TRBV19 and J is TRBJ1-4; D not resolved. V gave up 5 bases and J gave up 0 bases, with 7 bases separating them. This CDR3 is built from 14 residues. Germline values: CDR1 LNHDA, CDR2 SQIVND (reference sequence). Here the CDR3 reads CASSPGATNEKLFF. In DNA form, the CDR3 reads TGTGCCAGTAGTCCCGGAGCAACTAATGAAAAACTGTTTTTT.

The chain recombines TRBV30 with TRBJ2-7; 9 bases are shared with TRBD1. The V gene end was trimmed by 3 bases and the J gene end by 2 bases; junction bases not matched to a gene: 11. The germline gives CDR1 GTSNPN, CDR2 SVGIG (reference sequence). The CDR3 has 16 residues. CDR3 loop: CAWRVPPGTGPYEQYF. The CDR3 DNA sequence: TGTGCCTGGAGGGTGCCTCCCGGGACAGGGCCCTACGAGCAGTACTTC.

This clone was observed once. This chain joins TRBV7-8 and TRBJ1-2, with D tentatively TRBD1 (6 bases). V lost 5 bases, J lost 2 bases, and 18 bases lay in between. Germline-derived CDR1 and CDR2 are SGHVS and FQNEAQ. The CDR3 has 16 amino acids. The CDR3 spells CASSNRQALSNYGYTF. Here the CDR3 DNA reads TGTGCCAGCAGCAACCGACAGGCCCTCTCCAACTATGGCTACACCTTC.

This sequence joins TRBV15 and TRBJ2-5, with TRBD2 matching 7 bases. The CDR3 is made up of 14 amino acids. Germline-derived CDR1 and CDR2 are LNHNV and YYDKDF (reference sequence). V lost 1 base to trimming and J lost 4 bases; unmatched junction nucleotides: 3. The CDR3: CATSRAQRGETQYF. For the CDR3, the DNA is TGTGCCACCAGCAGAGCCCAGCGGGGAGAGACCCAGTACTTC.

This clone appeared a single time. As DNA, the CDR3 is TGCGCCATAAAGGGGGCGCGGGACACTGAAGCTTTCTTT. This encodes CAIKGARDTEAFF. The rearrangement uses TRBV23-1 and TRBJ1-1, with TRBD1 matching 7 bases. TRBV23-1 is designated an ORF whose function remains uncertain. The V segment lost 10 bases and the J segment 3 bases; nucleotides outside the gene matches: 8. The CDR3 is 13 residues long.

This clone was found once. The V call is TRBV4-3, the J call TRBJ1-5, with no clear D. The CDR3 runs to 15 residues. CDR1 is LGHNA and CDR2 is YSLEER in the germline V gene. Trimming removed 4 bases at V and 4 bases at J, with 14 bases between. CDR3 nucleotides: TGCGCCAGCAGCCGGGTCGCAGGAGGGAATCAGCCCCAGCATTTT. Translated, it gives CASSRVAGGNQPQHF.

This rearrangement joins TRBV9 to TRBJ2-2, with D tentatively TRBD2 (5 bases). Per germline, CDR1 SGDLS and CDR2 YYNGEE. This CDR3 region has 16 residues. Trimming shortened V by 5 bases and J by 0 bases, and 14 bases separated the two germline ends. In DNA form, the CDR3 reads TGTGCCAGCAGTGCCGGACTTCTCGCGAACACCGGGGAGCTGTTTTTT. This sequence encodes CASSAGLLANTGELFF.